This is a list of T cell receptor beta chains from one sample in a study of T cell changes during pregnancy in multiple sclerosis. Sequencing used immunoSEQ multiplex PCR; TCRdb keeps in-frame clones, though not all of them. The profile shows over 50,000 clones, around nine tenths of them singletons. The sample consisted of peripheral blood from another person, used as feeder cells. These receptors originate from a human donor whose cells served as feeder cells for cultures in a pregnancy study. The CDR3 runs from the conserved cysteine through the conserved F or W. The D gene is left open where the match is weak. Part of the rows lack a size; the others show once, few, many or a class for expanded clones.

j_gene,d_gene,v_gene,abundance,CDR3aa,CDR3nt
TRBJ1-4,.,TRBV5-8,.,CASSLRGLSATNEKLFF,TGTGCCAGCAGCTTGCGGGGACTCAGTGCAACTAATGAAAAACTGTTTTTT
TRBJ2-7,.,TRBV5-4,.,CASSLSGYEQYF,TGTGCCAGCAGCTTGTCGGGTTACGAGCAGTACTTC
TRBJ1-2,TRBD1,TRBV4-1,.,CASSRQGRPDYGYTF,TGCGCCAGCAGTCGACAGGGCCGGCCTGACTATGGCTACACCTTC
TRBJ2-1,.,TRBV30,.,CAWKRDSSPLDNEQFF,TGTGCCTGGAAGAGGGACTCGTCCCCTTTGGACAATGAGCAGTTCTTC
TRBJ1-1,TRBD1,TRBV6-6,.,CASSFTGGLNTEAFF,TGTGCCAGCAGTTTTACAGGGGGCCTGAACACTGAAGCTTTCTTT
TRBJ1-1,.,TRBV5-1,.,CASSQLGVANTEAFF,TGCGCCAGCAGCCAACTAGGGGTTGCGAACACTGAAGCTTTCTTT
TRBJ2-5,.,TRBV21-1,.,CASKRGKTQYF,TGTGCCAGCAAAAGGGGGAAGACCCAGTACTTC
TRBJ2-2,.,TRBV6-5,.,CASRWTENTGELFF,TGTGCCAGCAGATGGACAGAGAACACCGGGGAGCTGTTTTTT
TRBJ2-6,.,TRBV11-2,.,CASSTQGWAGANVLTF,TGTGCCAGCAGCACCCAGGGATGGGCTGGGGCCAACGTCCTGACTTTC
TRBJ2-3,.,TRBV7-8,.,CASTPGTTDTQYF,TGTGCCAGCACTCCGGGGACGACAGATACGCAGTACTTT
TRBJ2-1,.,TRBV5-6,.,CASSVYRFYNEQFF,TGTGCCAGCAGCGTCTACAGGTTTTACAATGAGCAGTTCTTC
TRBJ2-3,.,TRBV11-2,.,CASSFGRGHTDTQYF,TGTGCCAGCAGCTTCGGTCGGGGGCACACAGATACGCAGTATTTT
TRBJ1-2,.,TRBV28,.,CASSLTVPNYGYTF,TGTGCCAGCAGTTTAACGGTTCCTAACTATGGCTACACCTTC
TRBJ2-6,.,TRBV30,.,CARQEGSGANVLTF,TGTGCCCGACAAGAGGGCTCTGGGGCCAACGTCCTGACTTTC
TRBJ2-1,.,TRBV5-8,.,CASSLEGSSYNEQFF,TGTGCCAGCAGCTTGGAGGGGAGCTCCTACAATGAGCAGTTCTTC
TRBJ2-6,.,TRBV6-6,.,CAIRISGANVLTF,TGTGCCATCAGGATCTCTGGGGCCAACGTCCTGACTTTC
TRBJ2-1,TRBD2,TRBV7-2,.,CASSSSSGRPNEQFF,TGTGCCAGCAGCTCGAGTAGCGGGAGACCCAATGAGCAGTTCTTC
TRBJ1-1,TRBD1,TRBV5-1,.,CASSWGQGDDGAFF,TGCGCCAGCAGCTGGGGACAGGGGGACGACGGAGCTTTCTTT
TRBJ2-1,.,TRBV11-2,.,CASSLVDEQFF,TGTGCCAGCAGCTTAGTAGATGAGCAGTTCTTC
TRBJ2-7,.,TRBV28,.,CASSLSLGYEQYF,TGTGCCAGCAGTTTATCCCTCGGGTACGAGCAGTACTTC
TRBJ2-3,TRBD2,TRBV9,.,CASSVGLAGGPPPTDTQYF,TGTGCCAGCAGCGTTGGCCTCGCGGGGGGACCCCCGCCCACAGATACGCAGTATTTT
TRBJ2-3,.,TRBV28,.,CASSNRLAGPLDTQYF,TGTGCCAGCAGTAACCGCCTGGCGGGGCCCCTGGATACGCAGTATTTT
TRBJ2-5,TRBD1,TRBV7-2,.,CASSYRTGIQETQYF,TGTGCCAGCAGCTACCGGACAGGAATCCAAGAGACCCAGTACTTC
TRBJ2-7,TRBD2,TRBV6-6,.,CASRLGLAGGEQYF,TGTGCCAGCAGACTTGGACTAGCGGGGGGCGAGCAGTACTTC
TRBJ2-3,.,TRBV2,.,CASSEALTDTQYF,TGTGCCAGCAGTGAAGCTTTAACAGATACGCAGTATTTT
TRBJ2-2,TRBD2,TRBV6-5,.,CASSSGGGANTGELFF,TGTGCCAGCAGTTCCGGCGGGGGGGCGAACACCGGGGAGCTGTTTTTT
TRBJ1-5,.,TRBV2,once,CASTRTGNQPQHF,TGTGCCAGCACCCGAACCGGCAATCAGCCCCAGCATTTT
TRBJ2-5,.,TRBV29-1,.,CSVVSAQETQYF,TGCAGCGTTGTCAGCGCGCAAGAGACCCAGTACTTC
TRBJ2-5,.,TRBV7-8,.,CASSVYRDIRGQETQYF,TGTGCCAGCAGCGTTTACCGGGACATCAGAGGACAAGAGACCCAGTACTTC
TRBJ2-7,.,TRBV7-6,.,CASSSGPNYEQYF,TGTGCCAGCAGCTCCGGGCCCAACTACGAGCAGTACTTC
TRBJ1-6,TRBD1,TRBV6-6,.,CASTQGVGHSPLHF,TGTGCCAGCACCCAGGGGGTTGGTCATTCACCCCTCCACTTT
TRBJ1-1,.,TRBV28,.,CASSSPGGSTEAFF,TGTGCCAGCAGTTCTCCCGGAGGAAGCACTGAAGCTTTCTTT
TRBJ1-3,.,TRBV7-9,.,CASSPRGGDTIYF,TGTGCCAGCAGCCCGCGGGGGGGGGACACCATATATTTT
TRBJ1-1,.,TRBV30,few,CAWTAAATRNTEAFF,TGTGCCTGGACTGCAGCGGCGACCAGGAACACTGAAGCTTTCTTT
TRBJ2-1,TRBD2,TRBV5-1,.,CASSLVAGVYNEQFF,TGCGCCAGCAGCTTGGTAGCGGGAGTCTACAATGAGCAGTTCTTC
TRBJ2-2,TRBD1,TRBV2,.,CASSLEQGSAGELFF,TGTGCCAGCAGTTTAGAACAGGGGTCCGCCGGGGAGCTGTTTTTT
TRBJ2-1,.,TRBV6-1,.,CASSEMGGSYNEQFF,TGTGCCAGCAGTGAAATGGGGGGCTCCTACAATGAGCAGTTCTTC
TRBJ2-5,TRBD2,TRBV7-7,.,CASSLARASGQETQYF,TGTGCTAGCAGCTTAGCGCGGGCTAGCGGCCAAGAGACCCAGTACTTC
TRBJ2-7,.,TRBV7-8,.,CASSFVQSLQSYEQYF,TGTGCCAGCAGCTTCGTCCAGAGCCTCCAGAGCTACGAGCAGTACTTC
TRBJ1-5,.,TRBV21-1,.,CASLLGGLGRQPQHF,TGTGCCAGCCTACTAGGGGGTCTTGGTCGTCAGCCCCAGCATTTT
TRBJ1-4,.,TRBV19,.,CASSIRGPNEKLFF,TGTGCCAGTAGTATTCGGGGACCTAATGAAAAACTGTTTTTT
TRBJ1-1,.,TRBV6-6,.,CASSYSGYMNTEAFF,TGTGCCAGCAGTTACTCGGGCTACATGAACACTGAAGCTTTCTTT